The 18 T cell receptor beta chains given below trace back to one sample, sequenced in a study of metastatic and nonmetastatic thyroid tumors. TCRdb ran MiXCR on the PCR reads. The repertoire consists of approximately 82,000 clones, with around 12% occurring once and the leading ten covering around 8.8%. Thyroid surgery was performed in patients who had received no treatment beforehand. The sample was tumor tissue. These receptors were obtained from a female donor with papillary thyroid cancer or a benign thyroid nodule (not recorded which). Some clones in this sample may be carry-over from other donors' samples.

The chain employs TRBV6-1 and TRBJ1-5; D not certain. This CDR3 comprises 12 residues. Trimming removed 8 bases at V and 0 bases at J, with 5 bases between. CDR1 MNHNS and CDR2 SASEGT come from the germline V gene. This CDR3 reads CASSDSNQPQHF. CDR3 sequence (DNA): TGTGCCAGCTCAGATAGCAATCAGCCCCAGCATTTT.

This clone is labeled as medium-sized (0.01 to 0.1%). The chain recombines TRBV28 with TRBJ1-5; TRBD1 matches at 7 bases. V was clipped by 6 bases and J by 2 bases; unmatched bases: 4. Germline CDR1 is MDHEN and CDR2 is SYDVKM. There are 14 residues in the CDR3. CDR3: CASSATGGNQPQHF. CDR3 DNA sequence: TGTGCCAGCAGCGCTACAGGGGGCAATCAGCCCCAGCATTTT.

On this clone: With a much larger clone just one base away, this may be a read error. This sample includes further DNA sequences coding for the same CDR3. CDR3 protein: CASSPDSGNTIYF. The CDR3 region has the DNA TGTGCCAGCAGCCCAGACTCTGGAAACACCATATATTTC. This sequence joins TRBV7-3 and TRBJ1-3; D is undetermined. Germline V gives CDR1 SGHTA, CDR2 FQGTGA. The CDR3 consists of 13 residues.

This clone has ten or more counts. Within the sample, other DNA sequences also encode this same CDR3. The chain links TRBV2 to TRBJ1-5; TRBD1 might be the D (6 bases). The length of the CDR3 is 14 residues. CDR1 and CDR2 (germline): SNHLY, FYNNEI. V was shortened by 2 bases and J by 3 bases, with 8 bases between the two germline ends. CDR3 amino acids: CASSERGHNQPQHF. The CDR3 DNA reads as TGTGCCAGCAGTGAAAGGGGACACAATCAGCCCCAGCATTTT.

Points on this clone: A much bigger clone sits one base away, suggesting this may be a read error. The CDR3 is CASSDSQISTDTQYF. CDR3 DNA sequence: TGTGCCAGCAGTGATTCGCAGATAAGCACAGATACGCAGTATTTT. The rearrangement joins TRBV6-1 to TRBJ2-3; D is unclear. CDR1 is MNHNS and CDR2 is SASEGT in the germline V gene. V was clipped by 3 bases and J by 0 bases, with 10 bases between them. This CDR3 has 15 amino acids.

This clone was observed at least ten times. The V gene is TRBV9, the J gene TRBJ2-2; D not resolved. The germline gives CDR1 SGDLS, CDR2 YYNGEE. This CDR3 region has 14 residues. V was trimmed by 2 bases and J by 5 bases, leaving 10 bases between them. CDR3: CASSVGPGTGELFF. The CDR3 nucleotides read TGTGCCAGCAGCGTTGGCCCCGGGACCGGGGAGCTGTTTTTT.

There are many counts of this clone. The chain is built from TRBV2 and TRBJ1-3; 9 bases match TRBD1. V dropped 6 bases and J dropped 0; count of bases not matched to a gene: 3. Germline CDR1 and CDR2: SNHLY and FYNNEI. This CDR3 spans 15 amino acids. The CDR3 loop is CASRDRGSSGNTIYF. The CDR3 bases are TGTGCCAGCAGAGACAGGGGGAGCTCTGGAAACACCATATATTTT.

This chain uses TRBV7-2 with TRBJ1-2; 8 nucleotides match TRBD1. Trimming removed 5 bases from V and 4 bases from J; junction bases left unmatched: 9. The germline V gene encodes CDR1 SGHTA and CDR2 FQGNSA. This CDR3 is built from 15 residues. The CDR3, as DNA: TGTGCCAGCAGCCCCGGACAGGGAGTAGGCTATGGCTACACCTTC. This sequence encodes CASSPGQGVGYGYTF. The full variable domain, completed using reference TRBV7-2 and TRBJ1-2, is GAGVSQSPSNKVTEKGKDVELRCDPISGHTALYWYRQSLGQGLEFLIYFQGNSAPDKSGLPSDRFSAERTGGSVSTLTIQRTQQEDSAVYLCASSPGQGVGYGYTFGSGTRLTVV.

This clone was counted at least ten times. The rearrangement joins TRBV9 to TRBJ2-3; tentative D call: TRBD1 (6 bases). This CDR3 has 16 residues. V was shortened by 2 bases and J by 2 bases, with 15 bases between the two germline ends. Germline CDR1 SGDLS, CDR2 YYNGEE. Here the CDR3 DNA reads TGTGCCAGCAGCGTTTTCTTCGACAGGAACACAGATACGCAGTATTTT. Translated, it gives CASSVFFDRNTDTQYF.

Remarks on this clone: A much larger clone differs by one base, so this may be a read error. The chain recombines TRBV11-2 with TRBJ2-3; the D gene is possibly TRBD2 (5 bases). Germline V gene sequence: CDR1 SGHAT, CDR2 FQNNGV. The V end lost 1 base, the J end lost 3 bases, and 14 bases lay between the germline ends. The CDR3 has 16 residues. This CDR3 reads CASSLGLSGRTDTQYF. In DNA, the CDR3 is TGTGCCAGCAGCTTAGGGTTGAGCGGTAGAACAGATACGCAGTATTTT.

This clone was observed many times. Other DNA sequences within the sample encode an identical CDR3. This rearrangement joins TRBV29-1 to TRBJ2-7; 7 positions agree with TRBD1. Germline loops: CDR1 SQVTM, CDR2 ANQGSEA. The CDR3 consists of 13 residues. V trimming: 6 bases; J trimming: 1 base; junction bases outside the gene matches: 6. CDR3 protein: CSVRRTGSYEQYF. The CDR3 DNA follows: TGCAGCGTGCGTCGGACAGGATCCTACGAGCAGTACTTC.

This clone was found many times. Other DNA sequences in this specimen translate into the identical CDR3. V usage is TRBV7-9 and J usage is TRBJ1-4; D perhaps matches TRBD1 (5 bases). From germline, CDR1 is SEHNR and CDR2 FQNEAQ (reference sequence). Trimming took 3 bases from V and 3 from J, leaving 8 bases between them. This CDR3 has 14 amino acids. CDR3 protein: CASSFREANEKLFF. The CDR3 DNA follows: TGTGCCAGCAGCTTCAGGGAGGCTAATGAAAAACTGTTTTTT.

This clone was seen only a few times. The chain employs TRBV5-4 and TRBJ1-2, with TRBD1 as a possible D gene (6 bases). The CDR3 loop spans 13 amino acids. Germline CDR1 reads SGHNT; CDR2 reads YYREEE (reference sequence). V shed 0 bases and J shed 5 bases, with 8 bases lying between them. The CDR3 DNA is TGTGCCAGCAGCTTGGGACAGGTTTATGGCTACACCTTC. This gives the protein CASSLGQVYGYTF.

As regards this clone: A much larger clone sits a single nucleotide away, making a read error possible. The chain combines TRBV11-1 with TRBJ2-3, with 9 bases that match TRBD2. CDR1 and CDR2 (germline): SGHAT, FQDESV (reference sequence). CDR3 length: 15 amino acids. The CDR3 here is CASRPSGTATDTQYF. The CDR3 DNA is TGTGCAAGCAGGCCTAGCGGGACCGCCACAGATACGCAGTATTTT. The full variable domain, rest sourced from reference TRBV11-1 and TRBJ2-3, is EAEVAQSPRYKITEKSQAVAFWCDPISGHATLYWYRQILGQGPELLVQFQDESVVDDSQLPKDRFSAERLKGVDSTLKIQPAELGDSAMYLCASRPSGTATDTQYFGPGTRLTVL.

This clone has a count of ten or more. V and J are TRBV11-3 and TRBJ2-7; the match to TRBD1 covers 7 bases. J gave up 8 bases and V 5 bases, and 6 bases lay outside the gene matches. The CDR3 has 12 amino acids. Germline V gene data show CDR1 as SGHNT and CDR2 as YENEEA. CDR3 DNA: TGTGCCAGCAGCCCTGACAGGGTCCAGCAGTACTTC. Translating gives CASSPDRVQQYF.

The sample holds many counts of this clone. The V and J genes are TRBV24-1 and TRBJ1-5; no reliable D call. This CDR3 region has 14 residues. The V gene lost 3 bases and the J gene lost 6 bases, with 11 bases spanning the gap. Germline values: CDR1 KGHDR, CDR2 SFDVKD. The CDR3 nucleotides are TGTGCCACCAGTGATCGCGCTTACGGTCAGCCCCAGCATTTT. Translating it yields CATSDRAYGQPQHF.

This clone has ten or more counts. The V and J genes are TRBV5-6 and TRBJ2-1; weak D call: TRBD2 (6 bases). Germline V CDR1 and CDR2: SGHDT, YYEEEE. With 5 bases removed from V and 6 bases from J, the gap between germline ends came to 21 bases. The CDR3 consists of 16 residues. The CDR3 protein is CASRGLRRGFSNEQFF. The CDR3 DNA reads as TGTGCCAGCAGGGGGTTACGACGGGGGTTCTCCAATGAGCAGTTCTTC.

This clone has ten or more counts. This rearrangement joins TRBV6-5 to TRBJ2-7; no definite D call. The ends were cut back, 0 bases at V and 0 bases at J, with 12 bases in the middle. The CDR3 length is 16 residues. Germline-derived CDR1 and CDR2 are MNHEY and SVGAGI. The CDR3 loop is CASSYSSLPNSYEQYF. The CDR3 coding sequence is TGTGCCAGCAGTTACTCTTCTCTCCCAAACTCCTACGAGCAGTACTTC.